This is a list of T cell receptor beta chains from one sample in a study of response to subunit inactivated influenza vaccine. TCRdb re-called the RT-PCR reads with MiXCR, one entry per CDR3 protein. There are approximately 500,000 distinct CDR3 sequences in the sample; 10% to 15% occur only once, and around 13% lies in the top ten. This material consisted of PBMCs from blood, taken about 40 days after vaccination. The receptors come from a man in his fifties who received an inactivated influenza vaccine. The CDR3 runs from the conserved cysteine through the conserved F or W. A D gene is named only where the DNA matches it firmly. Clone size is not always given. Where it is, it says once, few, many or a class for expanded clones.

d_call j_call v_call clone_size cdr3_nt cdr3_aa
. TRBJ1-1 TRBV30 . TGTGCCTGGACTCACCCGACAATGAACACTGAAGCTTTCTTT CAWTHPTMNTEAFF
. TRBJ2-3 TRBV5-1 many TGCGCCAGCAGCTTGAACGGGCGCACAGATACGCAGTATTTT CASSLNGRTDTQYF
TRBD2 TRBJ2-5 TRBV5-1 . TGCGCCAGCAGCTCGGGCGGGAGGGCCGAGGAGACCCAGTACTTC CASSSGGRAEETQYF
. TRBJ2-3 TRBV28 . TGTGCCAGCAGTTCCCCCGGGATAGGGACAGATACGCAGTATTTT CASSSPGIGTDTQYF
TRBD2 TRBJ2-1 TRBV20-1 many TGCAGTGCGAGACTAGCGGGAGCCGACAATGAGCAGTTCTTC CSARLAGADNEQFF
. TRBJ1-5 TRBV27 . TGTGCCAGCAGTTTAAAACTGAGTAGCAATCAGCCCCAGCATTTT CASSLKLSSNQPQHF
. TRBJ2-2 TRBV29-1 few TGCAGCGTTCCCAGGGCCGGGGAGCTGTTTTTT CSVPRAGELFF
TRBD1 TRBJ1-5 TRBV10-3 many TGTGCCATCAGTCAGACATACGGGACAGGGGTCAATCAGCCCCAGCATTTT CAISQTYGTGVNQPQHF
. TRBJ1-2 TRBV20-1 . TGCAGTGCTAGTCCGGGACTTACTAACTATGGCTACACCTTC CSASPGLTNYGYTF
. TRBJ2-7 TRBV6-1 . TGTGCCAGCAGTCTGGGGGGTAAAAACTACGAGCAGTACTTC CASSLGGKNYEQYF
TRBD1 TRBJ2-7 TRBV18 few TGTGCCAGCTCACCTCAGCAGGGGGCGCAGGAGCAGTACTTC CASSPQQGAQEQYF
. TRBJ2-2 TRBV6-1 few TGTGCCAGCAGTACCCTGGTGTTCCCAGGAAACACCGGGGAGCTGTTTTTT CASSTLVFPGNTGELFF
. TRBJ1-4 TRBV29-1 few TGCAGCGTTGACCCCGACAGAGGGGGAAAACTGTTTTTT CSVDPDRGGKLFF
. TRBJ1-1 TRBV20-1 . TGCAGTGCTACAGAGACAGTGAACACTGAAGCTTTCTTT CSATETVNTEAFF
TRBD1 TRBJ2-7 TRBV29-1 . TGCAGCGTTGAAGACACCGCCGGGACAGCGGTCGGGCAGTACTTC CSVEDTAGTAVGQYF
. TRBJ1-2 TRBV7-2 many TGTGCCAGCAGCTTAGATAGGGAAGGCTACACCTTC CASSLDREGYTF
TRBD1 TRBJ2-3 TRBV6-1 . TGCGCCAGCAGTCTGGGACAGGGCGGCGCAGATACGCAGTATTTT CASSLGQGGADTQYF
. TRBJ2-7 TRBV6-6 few TGTGCCAGCGGCCCGCCGAGCTCCTACGAGCAGTACTTC CASGPPSSYEQYF
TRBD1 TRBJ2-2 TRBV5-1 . TGCGCCAGCAGCTTGGCAATGGGGACAGGGTTGTCCGGGGAGCTGTTTTTT CASSLAMGTGLSGELFF
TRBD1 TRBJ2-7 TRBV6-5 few TGTGCCAGCAGTTATAGACAGGGGGCTCCGTACGAGCAGTACTTC CASSYRQGAPYEQYF
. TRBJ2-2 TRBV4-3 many TGCGCCAGCAGCCAAGAAGGGGGATACACCGGGGAGCTGTTTTTT CASSQEGGYTGELFF
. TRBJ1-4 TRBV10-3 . TGTGCCATCAGGATCGGGGGGAAGGATGAAAAACTGTTTTTT CAIRIGGKDEKLFF
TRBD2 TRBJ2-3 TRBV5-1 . TGCGCCAGCCGGACTAGCGGGGACACAGATACGCAGTATTTT CASRTSGDTDTQYF
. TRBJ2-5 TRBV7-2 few TGTGCCAGCAGCTTAGCGGGCTGGCTACAAGAGACCCAGTACTTC CASSLAGWLQETQYF
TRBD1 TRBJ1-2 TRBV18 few TGTGCCAGCTCACGCGTCCCCCTCCTTCAGGGGGCTCTAATCTATGGCTACACCTTC CASSRVPLLQGALIYGYTF
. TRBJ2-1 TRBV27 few TGTGCCAGCCGCGAACTAGGGGGGGACCACAATGAGCAGTTCTTC CASRELGGDHNEQFF
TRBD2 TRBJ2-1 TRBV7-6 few TGTGCCAGCAGCTCTACGACTAGCGGGTCCTCACTTAGCTCCTACAATGAGCAGTTCTTC CASSSTTSGSSLSSYNEQFF